This TCR beta chain was captured by sequencing in a study of spatial heterogeneity in lung cancer. Time point defined: sample taken at primary tumor resection. This clonotype was seen a handful of times. In TCRdb, the 5' RACE reads were re-called with MiXCR into one record per CDR3 protein. In the table there are roughly 80,000 distinct CDR3 sequences, around 7.8% of which are singletons. Trimming removed 5 bases from V and 1 base from J; junction bases left unmatched: 11. CDR3 length equals 17 residues. CDR1 KGHSH and CDR2 LQKENI come from the germline V gene. The sample consisted of PBMCs, taken at surgery. This chain connects TRBV18 to TRBJ1-5; 7 bases match TRBD1. The receptor comes from a male donor with early-stage non-small cell lung cancer. The CDR3 region has the DNA TGTGCCAGCTCAGCCGACAGGGAAAGGTCGAGCAATCAGCCCCAGCATTTT. Translation: CASSADRERSSNQPQHF. Drawing the rest from reference TRBV18 and TRBJ1-5, the complete variable domain is NAGVMQNPRHLVRRRGQEARLRCSPMKGHSHVYWYRQLPEEGLKFMVYLQKENIIDESGMPKERFSAEFPKEGPSILRIQQVVRGDSAAYFCASSADRERSSNQPQHFGDGTRLSIL.